This TCR beta chain was recorded in a study of graft-versus-host responses after intestinal transplantation. Turning to the study itself: Anti-thymocyte globulin induction, then tacrolimus and steroids for 3 to 4 years, went to all recipients.

About this clone: The antigen remains undetermined.

Using immunoSEQ multiplex PCR, the repertoire was profiled, and TCRdb retains in-frame clones only, with some absent. This repertoire shows 85,000 to 110,000 clones, roughly 93% found once; its top ten account for more than 0.9%. Study-wide results and limits: Recipient marrow showed GvH clones, some seen first in ileum or blood. In patients with graft-donor T cell macrochimerism, allograft graft-versus-host to host-versus-graft clonal ratios were high. HvG clone declines early post-transplant were associated with peak circulating GvH levels.

Trimming cost V 2 bases and J 8 bases; bases outside gene matches: 5. The CDR3 loop spans 15 amino acids. Germline CDR1 MGHRA, CDR2 YSYEKL. This TCR was recovered from a human donor who received an intestinal transplant. The chain links TRBV4-1 to TRBJ1-6; 8 bases fit TRBD1. The sequenced sample was unstimulated CD8+ T cells sorted from spleen or lymph node cells, obtained before intestinal transplant. This CDR3 reads CASSQQGAGDSPLHF. In nucleotides, the CDR3 is TGCGCCAGCAGCCAACAGGGGGCTGGGGATTCACCCCTCCACTTT.